This T cell receptor beta chain was documented in a study of cytomegalovirus exposure and HLA in healthy donors. Study details: Unique TCR beta sequences numbering fewer than 130 million came from 150 million to 200 million T cells in an earlier analysis. Study results and caveats: Across all donors, roughly uniform sequencing depth was an assumption of the presence/absence analyses. An analysis done earlier found most TCR beta V segments productive about 87% or about 30% of the time. A later analysis associated roughly 15,000 TCR beta sequences with HLA alleles at a 0.05 false discovery rate.

Notes on this clone: Its antigen is undetermined.

PCR used 60 Vbeta primers and 13 Jbeta primers. Data came from immunoSEQ multiplex PCR; TCRdb stores just in-frame clones and leaves some out. The table lists some 130,000 clones, around 80% of them singletons. CDR1 and CDR2 from the germline V gene are KGHSH and LQKENI. Trimming removed 5 bases at V and 5 bases at J, with 15 bases between. This CDR3 comprises 14 residues. The chain has TRBV18 and TRBJ2-5; a possible D gene is TRBD1 (6 bases). Sequencing was performed on PBMCs. This sequence originates from a man aged 18 to 35 in good health and CMV-seronegative. The CDR3 loop is CASSRETGFETQYF. In DNA, the CDR3 is TGTGCCAGCTCAAGAGAAACAGGGTTTGAGACCCAGTACTTC.